The 21 T cell receptor beta chains listed next were all sequenced from one sample in a study of early stage breast cancer tumors. Sequencing was performed with immunoSEQ multiplex PCR; in TCRdb, only in-frame clones are kept and a portion is missing. The sample consists of around 40,000 clones, 65% to 75% of them appearing once. The sequenced sample consisted of blood. These receptors came from a person between 55 and 69 years old with breast cancer.

The chain employs TRBV19 and TRBJ2-2; 9 positions agree with TRBD2. Per the germline V gene, CDR1 is LNHDA and CDR2 is SQIVND (reference sequence). This CDR3 is 14 amino acids long. The trim removed 9 bases at V and 3 bases at J, leaving 5 bases unmatched. The CDR3 reads CASLAGTHTGELFF. The CDR3 bases are TGTGCCAGCCTAGCGGGGACGCACACCGGGGAGCTGTTTTTT.

The chain carries TRBV7-9 and TRBJ1-6; D not certain. Germline CDR1 SEHNR, CDR2 FQNEAQ (reference sequence). V dropped 0 bases and J dropped 6 bases, with 6 bases sitting between them. This CDR3 region has 14 residues. CDR3 nucleotide sequence: TGTGCCAGCAGCTTAGCGGCCGTTAATTCACCCCTCCACTTT. This codes for CASSLAAVNSPLHF.

The chain combines TRBV19 with TRBJ1-1; D may be TRBD1 (5 bases). The CDR3 covers 15 residues. Germline-derived CDR1 and CDR2 are LNHDA and SQIVND (reference sequence). Trimming stripped 3 bases from V and 5 bases from J, with 16 bases between. The chain's CDR3 is CASSMGPQGGTEAFF. CDR3 nucleotides: TGTGCCAGTAGTATGGGTCCCCAGGGCGGGACTGAAGCTTTCTTT.

This clone has just a few counts. The chain is built from TRBV11-3 and TRBJ1-5; 7 positions match TRBD1. CDR3 length: 12 residues. J was trimmed by 10 bases and V by 4 bases; bases with no gene match: 4. Germline V lookup: CDR1 SGHNT, CDR2 YENEEA. The DNA for the CDR3 is TGTGCCAGCAGCTCAGGGGGAAGCCCCCAGCATTTT. It codes for CASSSGGSPQHF.

This clone has only a few counts. This chain connects TRBV21-1 to TRBJ2-3; TRBD2, the table's D call, lacks a check against the DNA. TRBV21-1 is shown as a pseudogene. CDR3 length: 12 amino acids. CDR3 in DNA: TGTGCCCCCCGGGGGATGGCAGATACGCAGTATTTT. It codes for CAPRGMADTQYF.

The chain couples TRBV15 to TRBJ2-1; 8 bases map to TRBD2. CDR1 LNHNV and CDR2 YYDKDF come from the germline V gene (reference sequence). The J segment lost 12 bases and the V segment lost 1 base, leaving 11 bases of the junction unmatched. There are 15 residues in the CDR3. CDR3 nucleotide sequence: TGTGCCACCAGCAGAGCCCTAGCGGGCCCCTCGGGGCAGTTCTTC. As protein: CATSRALAGPSGQFF.

This clone was detected only a few times. This chain joins TRBV27 and TRBJ2-7; 7 nucleotides agree with TRBD1. Germline V CDR1 and CDR2: MNHEY, SMNVEV (reference sequence). With 3 bases clipped from V and 2 bases from J, the junction kept 7 bases outside the gene matches. There are 15 residues in the CDR3. For the CDR3, the DNA is TGTGCCAGCAGTTTGCCCGGGACAGCTACCTACGAGCAGTACTTC. As protein: CASSLPGTATYEQYF.

This CDR3 is CASSQSSGSTYEQYF. The DNA for the CDR3 is TGCGCCAGCAGCCAAAGTAGCGGGAGTACGTACGAGCAGTACTTC. The chain carries TRBV4-1 and TRBJ2-7; 9 bases are shared with TRBD2. The CDR3 is 15 amino acids. Germline V CDR1 and CDR2: MGHRA, YSYEKL. Unmatched junction bases numbered 6, after V lost 2 bases and J lost 4 bases.

The V and J genes are TRBV4-2 and TRBJ2-5; 9 bases are a match to TRBD2. The junction had 16 bases not matched to a gene; V was cut back by 0 bases and J by 5 bases. The CDR3 is 19 residues long. Germline assignment: CDR1 LGHNA and CDR2 YNFKEQ. The CDR3 DNA reads as TGTGCCAGCAGCCAAGACGCTTCGGGGCTAGCGGGGCCCAGGGAGACCCAGTACTTC. Amino acid sequence: CASSQDASGLAGPRETQYF.

This clone was observed a handful of times. The chain carries TRBV10-3 and TRBJ1-2; D unclear. This CDR3 contains 13 residues. Germline lookup yields CDR1 ENHRY and CDR2 SYGVKD. The V end lost 0 bases, the J end lost 4 bases, and 6 bases lay between the germline ends. The CDR3 reads CAISESSIYGYTF. The DNA for the CDR3 is TGTGCCATCAGTGAGTCCTCAATCTATGGCTACACCTTC.

The chain combines TRBV5-6 with TRBJ2-1, with TRBD2 matching 11 bases. Germline CDR1 SGHDT, CDR2 YYEEEE. V lost 4 bases to trimming and J lost 12 bases; unmatched junction nucleotides: 3. The CDR3 is made up of 12 amino acids. CDR3 sequence reads: CASSLGTSGQFF. CDR3 nucleotides: TGTGCCAGCAGCCTCGGGACTAGCGGGCAGTTCTTC.

This clone turned up a few times. V and J are TRBV7-9 and TRBJ1-5, with D possibly matching TRBD1 (5 bases). V dropped 5 bases and J dropped 2 bases, with 10 bases sitting between them. The CDR3 contains 14 residues. Germline V gene data show CDR1 as SEHNR and CDR2 as FQNEAQ (reference sequence). CDR3 nucleotides: TGTGCCAGCAGCCCGGCCAGGGGCAATCAGCCCCAGCATTTT. It encodes CASSPARGNQPQHF.

The V gene is TRBV5-1, the J gene TRBJ1-2; the D gene is possibly TRBD1 (5 bases). CDR3 size: 15 residues. CDR1 is SGHRS, CDR2 YFSETQ, per germline. Trimming left V 2 bases short and J 0 bases short, with 11 bases between. For the CDR3, the DNA is TGCGCCAGCAGCTTTTGGACACCTTCTAACTATGGCTACACCTTC. Encoded protein: CASSFWTPSNYGYTF.

V and J are TRBV10-3 and TRBJ2-5; 7 nucleotides match TRBD2. Germline V gene sequence: CDR1 ENHRY, CDR2 SYGVKD. This CDR3 region has 13 residues. Trimming cost V 7 bases and J 7 bases; bases outside gene matches: 9. As DNA, the CDR3 is TGTGCCATCATGCGGTCGGGAGGTGGGACCCAGTACTTC. Translation: CAIMRSGGGTQYF.

This clone was found a few times. The chain uses TRBV5-1 and TRBJ1-2; D is perhaps TRBD1 (6 bases). Germline CDR1 reads SGHRS; CDR2 reads YFSETQ. The CDR3 is 14 residues long. Trimming removed 1 base at V and 3 bases at J, with 10 bases between. CDR3 nucleotides: TGCGCCAGCAGCTTGTCCAGGACAGACTATGGCTACACCTTC. Translation: CASSLSRTDYGYTF.

This chain uses TRBV4-1 with TRBJ1-2; D not resolved. V was shortened by 2 bases and J by 4 bases, with 11 bases between the two germline ends. CDR1 and CDR2 from the germline V gene are MGHRA and YSYEKL. The CDR3 is made up of 14 amino acids. The CDR3 loop is CASSQSGSLYGYTF. The CDR3 nucleotides read TGCGCCAGCAGCCAATCCGGCAGTCTCTATGGCTACACCTTC.

This clone has just one count. V is TRBV11-2 and J is TRBJ2-7; 8 bases map to TRBD2. Trimming removed 5 bases from V and 6 bases from J; junction bases left unmatched: 6. The CDR3 totals 13 residues. CDR1 is SGHAT, CDR2 FQNNGV, per germline. Here the CDR3 DNA reads TGTGCCAGCAGCCTCACTAGCGGTGGCGAGCAGTACTTC. As protein: CASSLTSGGEQYF.

The V and J genes are TRBV5-5 and TRBJ1-1; D is ambiguous. The CDR3 extends over 15 amino acids. Germline assignment: CDR1 SGHKS and CDR2 YYEKEE (reference sequence). Trimming took off 5 bases at V and 1 base at J, with 15 bases between the two ends. The CDR3 reads CASSFFLGWNTEAFF. The CDR3 DNA is TGTGCCAGCAGTTTCTTCCTTGGCTGGAACACTGAAGCTTTCTTT.

DNA of the CDR3: TGTGCCAGCAGCCCTACACTATACTCGATGGACATGAACACTGAAGCTTTCTTT. This codes for CASSPTLYSMDMNTEAFF. The chain recombines TRBV27 with TRBJ1-1; possible D gene TRBD1, 5 bases. The V end was cut by 6 bases, the J end by 0 bases, with 23 bases between. The germline V gene has CDR1 MNHEY and CDR2 SMNVEV (reference sequence). This CDR3 has 18 residues.

The genes are TRBV19 and TRBJ1-5; 7 positions agree with TRBD1. CDR1 is LNHDA, CDR2 SQIVND, per germline (reference sequence). The length of the CDR3 is 14 residues. V shed 7 bases, J shed 6 bases, and the junction held 9 bases outside the gene matches. The CDR3 region is CASTQTGTSQPQHF. CDR3 sequence (DNA): TGTGCCAGTACTCAGACAGGGACGAGTCAGCCCCAGCATTTT.

This chain uses TRBV2 with TRBJ1-5; 8 nucleotides align to TRBD1. Germline V gene data show CDR1 as SNHLY and CDR2 as FYNNEI. Trimming cost V 7 bases and J 3 bases; bases outside gene matches: 8. The CDR3 contains 15 residues. CDR3 sequence: CASKRDRGFNQPQHF. For the CDR3, the DNA is TGTGCCAGCAAAAGAGACAGGGGCTTCAATCAGCCCCAGCATTTT.